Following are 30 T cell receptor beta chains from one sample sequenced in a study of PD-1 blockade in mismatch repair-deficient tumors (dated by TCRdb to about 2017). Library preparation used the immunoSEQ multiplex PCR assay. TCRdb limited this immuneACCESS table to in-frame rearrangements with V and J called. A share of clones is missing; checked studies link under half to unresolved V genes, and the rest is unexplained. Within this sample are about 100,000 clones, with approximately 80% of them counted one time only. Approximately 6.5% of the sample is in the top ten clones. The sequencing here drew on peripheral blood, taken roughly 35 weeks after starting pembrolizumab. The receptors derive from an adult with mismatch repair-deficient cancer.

The CDR3 is CASSFKLEGSTEAFF. The CDR3 bases are TGCGCCAGCAGCTTTAAATTGGAAGGGTCCACTGAAGCTTTCTTT. The chain couples TRBV5-1 to TRBJ1-1; D not certain. V dropped 2 bases and J dropped 4 bases, with 15 bases sitting between them. The CDR3 is 15 amino acids. Germline CDR1 is SGHRS and CDR2 is YFSETQ.

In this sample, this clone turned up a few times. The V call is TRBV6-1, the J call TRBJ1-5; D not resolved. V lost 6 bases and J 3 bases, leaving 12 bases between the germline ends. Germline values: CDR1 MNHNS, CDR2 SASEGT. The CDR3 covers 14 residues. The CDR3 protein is CASRHVGNNQPQHF. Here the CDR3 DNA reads TGTGCCAGCAGACACGTAGGAAACAATCAGCCCCAGCATTTT.

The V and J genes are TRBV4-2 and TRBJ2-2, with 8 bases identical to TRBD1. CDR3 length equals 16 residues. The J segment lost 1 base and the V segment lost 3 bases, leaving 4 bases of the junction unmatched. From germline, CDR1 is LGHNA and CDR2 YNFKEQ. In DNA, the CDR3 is TGTGCCAGCAGCCAGGCGGGACAGGAGAACACCGGGGAGCTGTTTTTT. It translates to CASSQAGQENTGELFF.

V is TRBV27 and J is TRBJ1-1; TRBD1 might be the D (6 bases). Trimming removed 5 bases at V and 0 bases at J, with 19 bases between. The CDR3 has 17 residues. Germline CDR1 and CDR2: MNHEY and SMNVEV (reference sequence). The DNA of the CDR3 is TGTGCCAGCAGTGCGACAGGACAACTTCCACTGAACACTGAAGCTTTCTTT. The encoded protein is CASSATGQLPLNTEAFF.

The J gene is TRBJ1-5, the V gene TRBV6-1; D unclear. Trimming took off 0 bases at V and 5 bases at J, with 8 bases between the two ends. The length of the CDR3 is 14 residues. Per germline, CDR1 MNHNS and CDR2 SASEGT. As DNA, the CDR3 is TGTGCCAGCAGTGAAGCGGGCAGATATCAGCCCCAGCATTTT. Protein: CASSEAGRYQPQHF.

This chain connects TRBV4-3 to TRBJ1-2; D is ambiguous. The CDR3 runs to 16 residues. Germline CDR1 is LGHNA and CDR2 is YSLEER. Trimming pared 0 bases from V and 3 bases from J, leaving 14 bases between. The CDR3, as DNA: TGCGCCAGCAGCCAAGATCTTTCGGAGGCCGACTATGGCTACACCTTC. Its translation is CASSQDLSEADYGYTF.

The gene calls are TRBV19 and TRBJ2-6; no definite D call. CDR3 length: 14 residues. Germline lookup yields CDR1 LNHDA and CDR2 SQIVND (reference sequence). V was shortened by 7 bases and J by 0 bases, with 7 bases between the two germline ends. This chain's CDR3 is CASNENSGANVLTF. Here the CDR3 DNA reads TGTGCCAGTAACGAAAACTCTGGGGCCAACGTCCTGACTTTC.

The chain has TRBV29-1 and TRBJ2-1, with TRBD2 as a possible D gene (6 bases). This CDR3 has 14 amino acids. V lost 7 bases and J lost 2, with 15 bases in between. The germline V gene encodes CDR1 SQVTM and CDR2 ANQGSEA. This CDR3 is CSDGSGSPYNEQFF. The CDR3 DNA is TGCAGCGACGGCTCCGGGAGCCCCTACAATGAGCAGTTCTTC.

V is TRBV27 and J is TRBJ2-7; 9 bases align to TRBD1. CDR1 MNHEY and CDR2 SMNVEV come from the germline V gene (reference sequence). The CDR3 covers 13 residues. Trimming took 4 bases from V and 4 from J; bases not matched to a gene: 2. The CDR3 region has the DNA TGTGCCAGCAGTTCCGGGACAGGGTACGAGCAGTACTTC. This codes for CASSSGTGYEQYF.

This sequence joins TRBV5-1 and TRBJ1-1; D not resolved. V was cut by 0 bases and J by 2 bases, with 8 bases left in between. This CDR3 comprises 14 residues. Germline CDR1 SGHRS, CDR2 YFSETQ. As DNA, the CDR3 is TGCGCCAGCAGCTTGGTGGCGGAAAACACTGAAGCTTTCTTT. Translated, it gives CASSLVAENTEAFF.

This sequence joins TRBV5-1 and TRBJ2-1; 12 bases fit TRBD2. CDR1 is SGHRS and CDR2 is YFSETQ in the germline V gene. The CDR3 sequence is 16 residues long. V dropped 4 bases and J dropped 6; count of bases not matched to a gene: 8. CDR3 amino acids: CASSPGGLAGTNEQFF. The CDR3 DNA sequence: TGCGCCAGCAGCCCGGGAGGACTAGCGGGAACCAATGAGCAGTTCTTC.

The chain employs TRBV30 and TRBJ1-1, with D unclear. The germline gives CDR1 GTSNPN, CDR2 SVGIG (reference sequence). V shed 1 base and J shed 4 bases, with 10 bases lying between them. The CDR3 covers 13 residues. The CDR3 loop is CAWSAQAGTEAFF. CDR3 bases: TGTGCCTGGAGTGCCCAAGCGGGCACTGAAGCTTTCTTT.

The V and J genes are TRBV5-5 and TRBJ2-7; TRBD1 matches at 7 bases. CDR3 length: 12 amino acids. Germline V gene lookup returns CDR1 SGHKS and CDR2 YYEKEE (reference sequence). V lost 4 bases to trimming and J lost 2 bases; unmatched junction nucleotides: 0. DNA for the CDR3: TGTGCCAGCAGCACAGGGGCCTACGAGCAGTACTTC. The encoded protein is CASSTGAYEQYF. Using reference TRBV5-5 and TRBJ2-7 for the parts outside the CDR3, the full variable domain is DAGVTQSPTHLIKTRGQQVTLRCSPISGHKSVSWYQQVLGQGPQFIFQYYEKEERGRGNFPDRFSARQFPNYSSELNVNALLLGDSALYLCASSTGAYEQYFGPGTRLTVT.

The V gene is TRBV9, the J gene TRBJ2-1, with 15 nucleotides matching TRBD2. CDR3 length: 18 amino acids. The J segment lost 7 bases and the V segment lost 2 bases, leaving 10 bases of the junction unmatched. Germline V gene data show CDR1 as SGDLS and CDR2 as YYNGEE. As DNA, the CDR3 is TGTGCCAGCAGCGTCCGGGGACTAGCGGGAGGCCGGGGGAATGAGCAGTTCTTC. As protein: CASSVRGLAGGRGNEQFF.

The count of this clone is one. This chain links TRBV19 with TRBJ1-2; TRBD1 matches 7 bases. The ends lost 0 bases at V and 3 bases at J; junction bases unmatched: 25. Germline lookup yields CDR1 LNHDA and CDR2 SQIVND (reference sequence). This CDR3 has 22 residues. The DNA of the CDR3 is TGTGCCAGTAGTATAGATCAGGGGGTGATCGGGCGGGATGGACAGGACCACTATGGCTACACCTTC. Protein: CASSIDQGVIGRDGQDHYGYTF.

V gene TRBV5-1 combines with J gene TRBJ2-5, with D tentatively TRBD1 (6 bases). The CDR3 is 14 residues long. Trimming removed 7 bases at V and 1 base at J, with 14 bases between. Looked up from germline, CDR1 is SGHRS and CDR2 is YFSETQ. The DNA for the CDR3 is TGCGCCAGCCGAGATCAGGGGATCCAAGAGACCCAGTACTTC. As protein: CASRDQGIQETQYF.

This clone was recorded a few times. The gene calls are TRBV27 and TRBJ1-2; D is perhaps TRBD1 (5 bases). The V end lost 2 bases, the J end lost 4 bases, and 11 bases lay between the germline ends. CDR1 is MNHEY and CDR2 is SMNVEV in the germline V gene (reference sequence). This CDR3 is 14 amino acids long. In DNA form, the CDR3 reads TGTGCCAGCAGTTTAGTAGGGGCGGGCTATGGCTACACCTTC. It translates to CASSLVGAGYGYTF.

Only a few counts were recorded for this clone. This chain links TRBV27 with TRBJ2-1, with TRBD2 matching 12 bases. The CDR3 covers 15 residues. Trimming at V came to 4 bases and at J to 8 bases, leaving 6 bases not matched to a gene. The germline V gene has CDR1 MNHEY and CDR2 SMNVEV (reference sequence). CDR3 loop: CASSSRLAGVDEQFF. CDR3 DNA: TGTGCCAGCAGTTCCCGACTAGCGGGAGTGGATGAGCAGTTCTTC.

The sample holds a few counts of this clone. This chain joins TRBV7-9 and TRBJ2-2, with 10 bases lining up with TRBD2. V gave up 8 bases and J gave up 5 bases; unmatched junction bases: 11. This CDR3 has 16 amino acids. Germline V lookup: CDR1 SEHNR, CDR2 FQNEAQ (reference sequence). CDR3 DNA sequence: TGTGCCAGCTTCCCCCCGTCGGGACTAGCGACCGGGGAGCTGTTTTTT. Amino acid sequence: CASFPPSGLATGELFF.

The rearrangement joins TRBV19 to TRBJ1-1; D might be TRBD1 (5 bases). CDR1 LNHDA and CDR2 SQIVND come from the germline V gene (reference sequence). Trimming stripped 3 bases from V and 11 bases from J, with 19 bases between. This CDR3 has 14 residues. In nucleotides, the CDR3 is TGTGCCAGTAGTATGGTAACGGGGAGGGACTCGGCTTTCTTT. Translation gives CASSMVTGRDSAFF. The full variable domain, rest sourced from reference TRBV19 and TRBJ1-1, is DGGITQSPKYLFRKEGQNVTLSCEQNLNHDAMYWYRQDPGQGLRLIYYSQIVNDFQKGDIAEGYSVSREKKESFPLTVTSAQKNPTAFYLCASSMVTGRDSAFFGQGTRLTVV.

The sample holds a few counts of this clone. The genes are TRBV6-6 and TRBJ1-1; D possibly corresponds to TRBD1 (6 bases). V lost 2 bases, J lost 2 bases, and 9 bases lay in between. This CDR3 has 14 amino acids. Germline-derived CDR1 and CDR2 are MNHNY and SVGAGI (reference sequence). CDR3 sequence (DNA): TGTGCCAGCAGTTACGCGGGGACAAACACTGAAGCTTTCTTT. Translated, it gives CASSYAGTNTEAFF.

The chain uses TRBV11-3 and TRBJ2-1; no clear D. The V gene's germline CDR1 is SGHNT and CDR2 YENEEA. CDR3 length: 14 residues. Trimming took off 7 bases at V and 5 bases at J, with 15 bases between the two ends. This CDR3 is CASTSYFNDNEQFF. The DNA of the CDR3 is TGTGCCAGCACCTCCTACTTTAATGACAATGAGCAGTTCTTC.

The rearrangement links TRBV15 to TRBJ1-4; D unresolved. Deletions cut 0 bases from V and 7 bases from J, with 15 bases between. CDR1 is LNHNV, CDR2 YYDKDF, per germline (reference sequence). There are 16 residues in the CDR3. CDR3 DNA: TGTGCCACCAGCAGAGATTACGGGGTCGGCGGTGAAAAACTGTTTTTT. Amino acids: CATSRDYGVGGEKLFF.

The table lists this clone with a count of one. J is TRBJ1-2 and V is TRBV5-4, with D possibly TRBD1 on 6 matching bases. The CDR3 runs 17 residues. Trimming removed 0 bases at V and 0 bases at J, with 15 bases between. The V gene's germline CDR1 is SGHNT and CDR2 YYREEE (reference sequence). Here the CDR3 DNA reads TGTGCCAGCAGCTTGGACCTACAGGGACGGACTAACTATGGCTACACCTTC. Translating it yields CASSLDLQGRTNYGYTF. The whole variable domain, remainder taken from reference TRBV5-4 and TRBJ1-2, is ETGVTQSPTHLIKTRGQQVTLRCSSQSGHNTVSWYQQALGQGPQFIFQYYREEENGRGNFPPRFSGLQFPNYSSELNVNALELDDSALYLCASSLDLQGRTNYGYTFGSGTRLTVV.

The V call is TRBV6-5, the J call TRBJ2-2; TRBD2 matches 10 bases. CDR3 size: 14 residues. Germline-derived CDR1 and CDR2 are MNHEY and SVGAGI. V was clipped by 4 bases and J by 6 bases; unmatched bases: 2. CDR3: CASSLGLAPGELFF. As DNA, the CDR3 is TGTGCCAGCAGTTTGGGACTAGCGCCCGGGGAGCTGTTTTTT.

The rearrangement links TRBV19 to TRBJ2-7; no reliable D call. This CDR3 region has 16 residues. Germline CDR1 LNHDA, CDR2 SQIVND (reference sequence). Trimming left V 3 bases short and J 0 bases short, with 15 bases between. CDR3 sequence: CASSIKHWPSSYEQYF. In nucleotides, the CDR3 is TGTGCCAGTAGTATTAAACACTGGCCGAGCTCCTACGAGCAGTACTTC.

The CDR3 reads CASSAGANYGYTF. The CDR3 region has the DNA TGTGCCAGCAGTGCAGGGGCCAACTATGGCTACACCTTC. The J gene is TRBJ1-2, the V gene TRBV6-4; perhaps TRBD1 as D (6 bases). The CDR3 sequence is 13 residues long. V was trimmed by 4 bases and J by 2 bases, leaving 8 bases between them. The germline CDR1 and CDR2 sequences are MRHNA and SNTAGT.

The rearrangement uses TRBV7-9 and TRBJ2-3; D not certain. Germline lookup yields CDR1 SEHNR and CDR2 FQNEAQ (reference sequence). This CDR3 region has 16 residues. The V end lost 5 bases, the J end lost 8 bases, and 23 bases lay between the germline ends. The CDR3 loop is CASSPAIARQHGTQYF. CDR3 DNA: TGTGCCAGCAGCCCTGCCATAGCCCGACAACATGGTACGCAGTATTTT.

CDR3 nucleotides: TGTGCCAGCTCCAGCACAACGAACACTGAAGCTTTCTTT. Its translation is CASSSTTNTEAFF. The rearrangement uses TRBV11-1 and TRBJ1-1; the D is unclear. V lost 8 bases to trimming and J lost 1 base, with 11 bases between them. Germline V gives CDR1 SGHAT, CDR2 FQDESV (reference sequence). The CDR3 runs 13 residues.

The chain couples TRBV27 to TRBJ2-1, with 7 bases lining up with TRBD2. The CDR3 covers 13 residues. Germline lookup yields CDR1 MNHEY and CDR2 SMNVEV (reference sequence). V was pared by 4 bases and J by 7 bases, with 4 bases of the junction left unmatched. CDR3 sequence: CASSSLATNEQFF. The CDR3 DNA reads TGTGCCAGCAGTTCACTAGCGACGAATGAGCAGTTCTTC.